This is a list of T cell receptor beta chains from one sample in a study of shared clonotypes between healthy human individuals. Libraries were prepared by immunoSEQ multiplex PCR; TCRdb keeps only in-frame clonotypes and omits some of them. Of 2 million to 2.5 million clones listed, around 96% are singletons. Sequencing used naive CD8+ T cells sorted from blood. The receptors come from a man aged 18 to 29 in good health. Both conserved end residues are part of each CDR3. A D gene is named only where the DNA matches it firmly. For some rows the clone size is stated as once, few or many, or as a class when expanded; others skip it.

clone_size j_call d_call v_call cdr3_nt cdr3_aa
once TRBJ2-7 . TRBV4-1 TGCGCCAGCAGCCACTCCCGGGACCTCAGCTCCTACGAGCAGTACTTC CASSHSRDLSSYEQYF
few TRBJ2-5 . TRBV7-3 TGTGCCAGCAGCTTATATACACAAGAGACCCAGTACTTC CASSLYTQETQYF
. TRBJ2-3 . TRBV19 TGTGCCAGTAGTATAATGGTCGGCGATACGCAGTATTTT CASSIMVGDTQYF
. TRBJ1-6 . TRBV28 TGTGCCACCCACGGGACGTATAATTCACCCCTCCACTTT CATHGTYNSPLHF
. TRBJ2-7 . TRBV7-7 TGTGCTAGCAGCTTAGGGCAGGACCTAAGCTCCTACGAGCAGTACTTC CASSLGQDLSSYEQYF
. TRBJ1-5 . TRBV27 TGTGCCAGCAGTTTCCAGGGATCGAATCAGCCCCAGCATTTT CASSFQGSNQPQHF
. TRBJ2-7 TRBD2 TRBV6-1 TGTGCCGGGACTAGTCCCCTTACCTACGAGCAGTACTTC CAGTSPLTYEQYF
. TRBJ2-2 . TRBV6-5 TGTGCCAGCAGTCCCCATAGCGAAAACACCGGGGAGCTGTTTTTT CASSPHSENTGELFF
. TRBJ2-7 . TRBV28 TGTGCCAGCAGTTTAACGGGGGGCGAATACGAGCAGTACTTC CASSLTGGEYEQYF
. TRBJ2-3 TRBD2 TRBV15 TGTGCCACCAGCAGACTAGCGGGGGGTACAGATACGCAGTATTTT CATSRLAGGTDTQYF
. TRBJ1-5 . TRBV7-6 TGTGCCAGCCCCCCCCTCGACAGAAATAGCAATCAGCCCCAGCATTTT CASPPLDRNSNQPQHF
. TRBJ2-7 TRBD1 TRBV27 TGTGCCAGCAGCCTAACCGGGACAGGAAACGAGCAGTACTTC CASSLTGTGNEQYF
once TRBJ1-2 TRBD1 TRBV30 TGTGCCTGGACGGCGACAGGGGGCCTTGGCTACACCTTC CAWTATGGLGYTF
. TRBJ2-2 . TRBV5-4 TGTGCCAGCAGCCCGGGGGAGAGCCAAGGGTTCCCCGGGGAGCTGTTTTTT CASSPGESQGFPGELFF
. TRBJ1-1 . TRBV9 TGTGCCAGCAGCGTAGAAGGCAGGGCGGCCACTGAAGCTTTCTTT CASSVEGRAATEAFF
. TRBJ2-7 . TRBV6-1 TGTGCCAGCAGAACACTCTCTCCGGAGCAGTACTTC CASRTLSPEQYF
. TRBJ2-2 . TRBV6-5 TGTGCCAGCAGTTATGGCCCGAACACCGGGGAGCTGTTTTTT CASSYGPNTGELFF
few TRBJ2-3 TRBD1 TRBV6-1 TGTGCCAGCAGTGGATGGACAGGGTCCGCAGATACGCAGTATTTT CASSGWTGSADTQYF
. TRBJ1-2 . TRBV29-1 TGCAGCGTTGAGGGGGATGGACTTAACTATGGCTACACCTTC CSVEGDGLNYGYTF
. TRBJ1-2 . TRBV29-1 TGCAGCGTTGCCGGGATTGGTCATGGCTACACCTTC CSVAGIGHGYTF
. TRBJ2-1 . TRBV9 TGTGCCAGCAGCGTAGGGGTCTACAATGAGCAGTTCTTC CASSVGVYNEQFF
. TRBJ2-7 . TRBV28 TGTGCCAGCAGCCTACCCTCACGGGGGGCCGAGCAGTACTTC CASSLPSRGAEQYF
. TRBJ1-1 . TRBV5-1 TGCGCCAGCAGCTTGCGAGGGTACACTGAAGCTTTCTTT CASSLRGYTEAFF
once TRBJ2-7 TRBD2 TRBV7-9 TGTGCCAGCAGCCCCCCATGGCGGGAGGACTCCTACGAGCAGTACTTC CASSPPWREDSYEQYF
. TRBJ2-6 . TRBV10-1 TGCGCCAGCAGTGAACAGGGTGCCAACGTCCTGACTTTC CASSEQGANVLTF
few TRBJ2-7 . TRBV27 TGTGCCAGCAGTTTCGGGGGACCTAGCTACGAGCAGTACTTC CASSFGGPSYEQYF
. TRBJ2-7 . TRBV27 TGTGCCAGCGCATGGGACCCTTCAGAAGGCTACGAGCAGTACTTC CASAWDPSEGYEQYF
. TRBJ2-2 TRBD1 TRBV11-3 TGTGCCAGCAGCGACAGGGGGGACGGGGAGCTGTTTTTT CASSDRGDGELFF
. TRBJ2-7 . TRBV27 TGTGCCAGCAGTTTAAACCTACCTAGCTCCTACGAGCAGTACTTC CASSLNLPSSYEQYF
. TRBJ2-7 TRBD1 TRBV4-2 TGTGCCAGCAGCCAAGCGGCAGGGGGCGCGGTTTACTACGAGCAGTACTTC CASSQAAGGAVYYEQYF
. TRBJ1-2 . TRBV19 TGTGCCAGTAGTACACAGGGAATGGATGGCTACACCTTC CASSTQGMDGYTF
. TRBJ2-1 TRBD2 TRBV11-2 TGTGCCAGCAGCTTCCGACTAGCGGGGGTCCGGAGGTCCTACAATGAGCAGTTCTTC CASSFRLAGVRRSYNEQFF
. TRBJ1-1 . TRBV6-6 TGTGCCAGCAGTATTCAGGGTCTGAACACTGAAGCTTTCTTT CASSIQGLNTEAFF
. TRBJ2-5 . TRBV19 TGTGCCAGTAGTAGGCACTTCCAAGAGACCCAGTACTTC CASSRHFQETQYF
once TRBJ1-1 . TRBV7-9 TGTGCCAGCAGCTTAGTGGCCAGGCAGGGAAACACTGAAGCTTTCTTT CASSLVARQGNTEAFF
. TRBJ2-7 . TRBV7-9 TGTGCCAGTAGGTTACCGAACTCCTACGAGCAGTACTTC CASRLPNSYEQYF
once TRBJ1-2 TRBD1 TRBV7-6 TGTGCCAGCAGCTTGGAAGACAGGGGAGGAAATAACTATGGCTACACCTTC CASSLEDRGGNNYGYTF
. TRBJ2-7 . TRBV30 TGTGCCTGGAGTGTAGGCAGCTACGAGCAGTACTTC CAWSVGSYEQYF
. TRBJ2-7 . TRBV6-6 TGTGCCAGCAGTGATCTAGCGTTGGAGCAGTACTTC CASSDLALEQYF
. TRBJ1-2 . TRBV21-1 TGCTTCATATGGCGGGGGTATGGCTACACCTTC CFIWRGYGYTF
. TRBJ2-1 TRBD2 TRBV7-6 TGTGCCAGCAGCTTAGGATCGGGACTAGCACTCAATGAGCAGTTCTTC CASSLGSGLALNEQFF
. TRBJ2-1 TRBD1 TRBV29-1 TGCAGCGGGGGAGGGACAGGGGTGAATGAGCAGTTCTTC CSGGGTGVNEQFF
. TRBJ2-3 . TRBV5-6 TGTGCCAGCAGCTTCGGGGGCTTCGATACGCAGTATTTT CASSFGGFDTQYF
. TRBJ2-3 . TRBV29-1 TGCAGCGTTGATCCCCGCGGTTTCACAGATACGCAGTATTTT CSVDPRGFTDTQYF
. TRBJ2-7 . TRBV6-5 TGTGCCAGCGACCCAGATGGCGGTTACTACGAGCAGTACTTC CASDPDGGYYEQYF
. TRBJ1-4 TRBD1 TRBV6-5 TGTGCCAGTGGGACAGCTGAAAAACTGTTTTTT CASGTAEKLFF
. TRBJ1-4 . TRBV4-3 TGCGCCAGCAGCCAGGAAGGGCAGGAATCTTATAATGAAAAACTGTTTTTT CASSQEGQESYNEKLFF
. TRBJ2-5 TRBD1 TRBV2 TGTGCCAGCAGCGGACAGGGTTGGGAGACCCAGTACTTC CASSGQGWETQYF
. TRBJ1-1 . TRBV15 TGTGCCACCACCCCAGGGGCGAGCACTGAAGCTTTCTTT CATTPGASTEAFF